This T cell receptor (beta chain) is from a study of blood T cell repertoires in COVID-19. Turning to the study itself: PBMCs, B-cell-depleted T cells, or T cells were the source of the cDNA or gDNA that made up the material.

CDR3 length: 18 amino acids. V was clipped by 1 base and J by 0 bases, with 14 bases between them. Germline V lookup: CDR1 SGDLS, CDR2 YYNGEE. Profiling relied on immunoSEQ multiplex PCR, and the TCRdb table lists in-frame clones only, not all of them. The sample has almost 500,000 clones, about nine tenths seen once. Cohort allocation depended upon clinical history that participants reported. The sequencing sample was made of PBMCs or T cells enriched from blood (not recorded which). This rearrangement joins TRBV9 to TRBJ2-6; the D is unclear. This sequence originates from an older woman who had recovered from COVID-19. The CDR3 nucleotides read TGTGCCAGCAGCGTAAGTGTTAGTTATCTCTCTGGGGCCAACGTCCTGACTTTC. Translation gives CASSVSVSYLSGANVLTF.